Given below is one T cell receptor beta chain in context. The length of the CDR3 is 17 residues. V gave up 0 bases and J gave up 4 bases; unmatched junction bases: 10. Germline V CDR1 and CDR2: SGHTA, FQGNSA. This specimen comes from a study of identical twins. Template switching created a universal primer site, and the cDNA included unique molecular identifiers. TCRdb reprocessed the 5' RACE reads with MiXCR, giving one entry per CDR3 protein. Of 700,000 to 950,000 distinct CDR3 sequences listed, over 9% are singletons. In addition, the sample was reused for a study of yellow fever vaccine responses in identical twins.

The sequence came from a woman in her late teens or twenties in good health. This chain connects TRBV7-2 to TRBJ2-7; the match to TRBD2 covers 9 bases. Input material: PBMCs. The DNA of the CDR3 is TGTGCCAGCAGCTTAGCGCTGGGGATTAGCGGGAGATACGAGCAGTACTTC. This gives the protein CASSLALGISGRYEQYF.